A selection of T cell receptor beta chains follows, all from one sample in a study of blood T cell repertoires in COVID-19. The data were produced by immunoSEQ multiplex PCR, yet TCRdb's version contains in-frame clones alone and is incomplete. Of under 50,000 clones listed, about 85% are singletons. Material: peripheral blood. Receptor source: a man aged 60 to 75 with COVID-19, enrolled during active disease. Each CDR3 is given with its conserved first and last residue. A D gene is named only where the DNA matches it firmly. The size field is filled for only some rows; it gives once, few, many or a size class.

j_call v_call clone_size d_call cdr3_aa cdr3_nt
TRBJ1-2 TRBV2 . TRBD1 CASTIGGTGSLYGF TGTGCCAGCACGATTGGTGGGACAGGGAGCCTGTACGGCTTC
TRBJ2-6 TRBV7-2 . . CASSLEGSSGANVLTF TGTGCCAGCAGCTTAGAGGGGTCCTCTGGGGCCAACGTCCTGACTTTC
TRBJ1-1 TRBV2 . . CASRTRDDQGAFF TGTGCCAGCAGGACTCGGGACGACCAGGGGGCTTTCTTT
TRBJ1-2 TRBV9 . TRBD1 CASSVEDRSYGYTF TGTGCCAGCAGCGTAGAGGACAGGAGCTATGGCTACACCTTC
TRBJ1-5 TRBV12-3/TRBV12-4 . . CASSSGNQPQHF TGTGCCAGCAGTTCAGGGAATCAGCCCCAGCATTTT
TRBJ2-7 TRBV6-5 . TRBD1 CATGTGGYEQYF TGTGCCACAGGGACAGGGGGTTACGAGCAGTACTTC
TRBJ1-1 TRBV6-5 . . CASMKYSGGAEAFF TGTGCCAGCATGAAGTACAGCGGCGGGGCTGAAGCTTTCTTT
TRBJ1-2 TRBV30 few TRBD1 CAWNTPDRGNYGYTF TGTGCCTGGAATACCCCGGACAGGGGTAACTATGGCTACACCTTC
TRBJ2-7 TRBV6-5 . TRBD1 CASSYLGQGHEQYF TGTGCCAGCAGTTACTTGGGACAGGGCCACGAGCAGTACTTC
TRBJ1-2 TRBV30 . . CAWSLPSFNYGYTF TGTGCCTGGAGTTTGCCGAGCTTCAACTATGGCTACACCTTC
TRBJ2-3 TRBV28 . TRBD1 CASSVIGRDRGADTQYF TGTGCCAGCAGCGTTATAGGGCGGGACAGGGGGGCAGATACGCAGTATTTT
TRBJ1-2 TRBV12-3/TRBV12-4 once TRBD1 CASRLDRAGYTF TGTGCCAGCAGATTGGACAGGGCCGGCTACACCTTC
TRBJ2-2 TRBV25-1 . . CASSDSRNTGELFF TGTGCCAGCAGTGATAGCCGGAACACCGGGGAGCTGTTTTTT
TRBJ2-7 TRBV7-8 . . CASSLGGDEQYF TGTGCCAGCAGCTTAGGGGGGGACGAGCAGTACTTC
TRBJ1-2 TRBV5-1 . . CASSLASRQGTGYTF TGCGCCAGCAGCTTGGCCTCGAGGCAGGGTACTGGCTACACCTTC
TRBJ2-5 TRBV5-8 . . CASSLQGGGQQETQYF TGTGCCAGCAGCCTCCAAGGGGGGGGGCAGCAAGAGACCCAGTACTTC
TRBJ2-3 TRBV7-2 . TRBD2 CASSFTSGNTDTQYF TGTGCCAGCAGCTTCACTAGCGGGAACACAGATACGCAGTATTTT
TRBJ1-2 TRBV28 . TRBD1 CASNFGTGMTSGYTF TGTGCCAGCAACTTCGGGACAGGGATGACCAGTGGCTACACCTTC
TRBJ1-1 TRBV7-2 . TRBD1 CAGGQGSTEAFF TGTGCCGGGGGACAGGGGTCCACTGAAGCTTTCTTT
TRBJ2-7 TRBV12-3/TRBV12-4 few TRBD1 CASTQGDEQYF TGTGCCAGCACGCAGGGGGACGAGCAGTACTTC
TRBJ2-7 TRBV6-5 . . CASSYSGGTSYEQYF TGTGCCAGCAGTTACTCTGGCGGTACATCCTACGAGCAGTACTTC
TRBJ1-1 TRBV11-2 . . CASEGGRGNTEAFF TGTGCCAGCGAAGGAGGCAGGGGGAACACTGAAGCTTTCTTT
TRBJ2-3 TRBV5-1 . TRBD2 CASSLSGTSGRHTDTQYF TGCGCCAGCAGCCTAAGCGGAACTAGCGGGAGGCACACAGATACGCAGTATTTT
TRBJ2-5 TRBV7-7 . . CASSLGSQAQETQYF TGTGCCAGCAGCTTAGGGTCCCAGGCCCAAGAGACCCAGTACTTC
TRBJ2-1 TRBV19 . . CASSTLSSYNEQFF TGTGCCAGTAGTACTTTGAGCTCCTACAATGAGCAGTTCTTC
TRBJ2-7 TRBV3-1/TRBV3-2 . TRBD2 CASSQEPPGGEQYF TGTGCCAGCAGCCAAGAACCCCCGGGAGGCGAGCAGTACTTC
TRBJ2-3 TRBV29-1 . . CSVDPADTQYF TGCAGCGTTGATCCCGCAGATACGCAGTATTTT
TRBJ1-2 TRBV7-9 . . CASSLGGLSGGYTF TGTGCCAGCAGCTTAGGGGGACTCTCGGGTGGCTACACCTTC
TRBJ1-3 TRBV5-8 . . CASSPRGSRGNTIYF TGTGCCAGCAGCCCGAGGGGGTCGAGGGGAAACACCATATATTTT
TRBJ2-5 TRBV5-4 . TRBD2 CASSPKGRGGRQETQYF TGTGCCAGCAGTCCTAAAGGGCGGGGGGGGAGGCAAGAGACCCAGTACTTC
TRBJ1-1 TRBV6-2/TRBV6-3 . TRBD1 CASSYSGTGGGLNTEAFF TGTGCCAGCAGTTACTCTGGAACAGGGGGCGGTCTGAACACTGAAGCTTTCTTT
TRBJ2-7 TRBV28 . . CASSLEGYEQYF TGTGCCAGCAGTCTAGAGGGCTACGAGCAGTACTTC
TRBJ2-2 TRBV30 . . CAWSGVRLTGELFF TGTGCCTGGAGTGGGGTTCGACTCACCGGGGAGCTGTTTTTT
TRBJ1-5 TRBV30 . . CAWSSRAGQPQHF TGTGCCTGGAGTTCAAGGGCGGGGCAGCCCCAGCATTTT
TRBJ1-2 TRBV28 few TRBD1 CASTRPRGQGYYGYTF TGTGCCAGCACCCGACCTCGGGGACAGGGATACTATGGCTACACCTTC
TRBJ1-4 TRBV19 . . CASSRRSNEKLFF TGTGCCAGTAGCAGGCGCTCGAATGAAAAACTGTTTTTT
TRBJ1-2 TRBV28 . . CASSLLGQQYYGYTF TGTGCCAGCAGTTTACTAGGCCAACAATACTATGGCTACACCTTC
TRBJ1-5 TRBV27 . . CASSSGRGRQPQHF TGTGCCAGCAGCTCTGGCAGGGGTCGTCAGCCCCAGCATTTT
TRBJ2-7 TRBV21-1 . . CASSKSSGGHPRSRLPYEQYF TGTGCCAGCAGCAAAAGTTCAGGGGGACACCCCCGCAGTAGGCTCCCATACGAGCAGTACTTC
TRBJ2-3 TRBV4-3 . TRBD2 CASSLVSGSPTDTQYF TGCGCCAGCAGCCTTGTAAGCGGGAGTCCGACAGATACGCAGTATTTT
TRBJ2-1 TRBV10-1 once TRBD2 CASSDSASGTGEQFF TGCGCCAGCAGTGATTCGGCTAGCGGGACCGGGGAGCAGTTCTTC
TRBJ1-1 TRBV7-6 . TRBD1 CASSLKDRGIWNTEAFF TGTGCCAGCAGCCTAAAGGACAGGGGAATTTGGAACACTGAAGCTTTCTTT
TRBJ1-1 TRBV6-1 once . CASSEGGGFGAFF TGTGCCAGCAGTGAAGGGGGCGGCTTTGGGGCTTTCTTT
TRBJ1-6 TRBV20-1 . . CSASYSFVNSPLHF TGCAGTGCTAGTTACAGCTTTGTGAATTCACCCCTCCACTTT
TRBJ2-7 TRBV27 . TRBD2 CASSSREDEQYF TGTGCCAGCAGTTCGCGGGAGGACGAGCAGTACTTC
TRBJ2-7 TRBV4-1 . TRBD2 CASSQGPSGIIYEQYF TGCGCCAGCAGCCAAGGGCCTAGCGGAATTATTTACGAGCAGTACTTC
TRBJ2-7 TRBV30 few TRBD1 CAWSLPPGQGGSEQYF TGTGCCTGGAGTTTACCACCGGGACAGGGAGGAAGCGAGCAGTACTTC
TRBJ1-2 TRBV24-1 . . CATSDPVGEDGYTF TGTGCCACCAGTGACCCCGTTGGGGAGGATGGCTACACCTTC
TRBJ1-5 TRBV6-5 . TRBD1 CASSRQGSNQPQHF TGTGCCAGCAGTCGACAGGGTAGCAATCAGCCCCAGCATTTT
TRBJ2-1 TRBV29-1 . TRBD1 CSVPREGGVEQFF TGCAGCGTCCCAAGGGAAGGGGGCGTTGAGCAGTTCTTC
TRBJ1-3 TRBV9 . TRBD1 CASSIPGQGPGNTIYF TGTGCCAGCAGCATACCGGGACAGGGCCCTGGAAACACCATATATTTT
TRBJ2-7 TRBV5-1 . . CASSQTAGSYEQYF TGCGCCAGCAGCCAGACAGCTGGATCCTACGAGCAGTACTTC